The entry below gives a single TCR beta chain sequence along with its context. What it recognizes is unknown. The data derive from a study of cytomegalovirus exposure and HLA in healthy donors. Study details: Researchers found that roughly 77% of 398 genotyped donors fell within the Caucasian-associated ancestry cluster. Whole-study findings and limits: Confirmation in vitro established that a few CMV-associated chains were specific for CMV antigens.

The primer mix had 60 Vbeta and 13 Jbeta primers. Assay: immunoSEQ multiplex PCR; the TCRdb copy retains only in-frame clones and omits some. The sample records about 140,000 clones, almost 80% being singletons. Trimming left V 4 bases short and J 7 bases short, with 8 bases between. The CDR3 runs 11 residues. The germline V gene has CDR1 SGDLS and CDR2 YYNGEE. The V call is TRBV9, the J call TRBJ1-1; D is undetermined. The receptor's source is a man between 18 and 35 years old in good health and CMV-seronegative. Sequenced sample: PBMCs. The CDR3 DNA reads TGTGCCAGCAGCACGGGTGGTGAAGCTTTCTTT. As protein: CASSTGGEAFF.